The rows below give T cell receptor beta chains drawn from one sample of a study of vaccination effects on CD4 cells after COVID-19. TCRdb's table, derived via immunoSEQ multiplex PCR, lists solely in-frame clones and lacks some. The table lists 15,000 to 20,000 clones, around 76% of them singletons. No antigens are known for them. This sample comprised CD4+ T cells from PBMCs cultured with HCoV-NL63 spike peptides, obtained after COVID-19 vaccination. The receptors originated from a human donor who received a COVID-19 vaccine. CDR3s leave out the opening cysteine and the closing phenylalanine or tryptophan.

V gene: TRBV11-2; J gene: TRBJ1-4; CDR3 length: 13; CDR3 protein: ASSLWGQTNEKLF
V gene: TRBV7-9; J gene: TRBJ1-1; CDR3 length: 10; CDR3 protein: ASSWDNTEAF
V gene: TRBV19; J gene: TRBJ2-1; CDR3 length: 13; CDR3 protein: ASSTLAGGDNEQF
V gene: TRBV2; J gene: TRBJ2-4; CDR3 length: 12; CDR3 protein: ASRQGLAKNIQY
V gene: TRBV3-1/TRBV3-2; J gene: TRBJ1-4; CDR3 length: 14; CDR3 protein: ASSPSMGRTYEKLF
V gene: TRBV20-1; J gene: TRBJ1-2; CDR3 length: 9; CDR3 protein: SATDSIGYT
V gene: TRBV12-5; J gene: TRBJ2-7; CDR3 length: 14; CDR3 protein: ASGRSQGTTLYEQY
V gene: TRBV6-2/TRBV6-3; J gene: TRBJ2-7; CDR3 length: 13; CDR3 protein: ASSYGQQNSYEQY
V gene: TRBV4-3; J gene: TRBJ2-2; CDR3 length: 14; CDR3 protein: ASSQETRGHTGELF
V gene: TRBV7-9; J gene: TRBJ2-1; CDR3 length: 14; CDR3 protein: ASSPRSAGGGNEQF
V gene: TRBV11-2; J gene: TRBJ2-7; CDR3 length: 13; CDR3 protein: ASSRTSGASYEQY
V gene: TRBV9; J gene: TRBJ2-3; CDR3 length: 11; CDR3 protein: ASSVGGTDTQY
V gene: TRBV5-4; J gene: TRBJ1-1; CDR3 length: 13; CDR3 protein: ASSLDRGPNTEAF
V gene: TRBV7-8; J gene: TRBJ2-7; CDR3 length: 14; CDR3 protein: ASSMTSGGRGYEQY
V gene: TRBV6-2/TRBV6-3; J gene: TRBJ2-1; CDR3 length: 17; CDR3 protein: ASSYLAGFRGSSYNEQF
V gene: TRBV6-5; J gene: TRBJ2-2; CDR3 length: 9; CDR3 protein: ASSLAGELF
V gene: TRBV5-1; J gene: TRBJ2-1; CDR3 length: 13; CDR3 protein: ASSSQGNSYNEQF
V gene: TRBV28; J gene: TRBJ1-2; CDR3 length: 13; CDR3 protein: ASSSPVGGLVGYT
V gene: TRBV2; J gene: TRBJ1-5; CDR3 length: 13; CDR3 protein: ASTSLPGGNQPQH
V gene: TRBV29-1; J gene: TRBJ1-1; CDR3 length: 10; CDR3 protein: SVGALNTEAF
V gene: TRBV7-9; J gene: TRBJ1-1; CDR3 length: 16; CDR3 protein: ASSLGRVNLHMNTEAF
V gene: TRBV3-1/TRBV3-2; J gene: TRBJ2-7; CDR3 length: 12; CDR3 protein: ASSQAQGIYEQY
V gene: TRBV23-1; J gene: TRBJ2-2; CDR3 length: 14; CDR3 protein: ASTYRTSGRTGELF
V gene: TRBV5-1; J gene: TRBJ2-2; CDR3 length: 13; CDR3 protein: ASSFTRANTGELF
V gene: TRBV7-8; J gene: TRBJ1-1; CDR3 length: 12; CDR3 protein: ASSLRVMNTEAF
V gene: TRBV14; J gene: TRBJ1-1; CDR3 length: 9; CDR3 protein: ASSQVKEAF
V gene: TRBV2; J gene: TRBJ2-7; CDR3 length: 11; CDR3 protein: ASVAGSGPEQY
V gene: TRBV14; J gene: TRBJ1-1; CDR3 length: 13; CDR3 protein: ASTSMTGMNTEAF
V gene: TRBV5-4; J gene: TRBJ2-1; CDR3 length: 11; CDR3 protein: ASSLVREDEQF
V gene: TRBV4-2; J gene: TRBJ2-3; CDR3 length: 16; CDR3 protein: ASSQGIPLAGSTDTQY
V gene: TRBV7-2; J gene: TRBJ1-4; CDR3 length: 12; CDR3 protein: ASSPKIGGEKLF
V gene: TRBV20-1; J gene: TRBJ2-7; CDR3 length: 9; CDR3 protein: SALRLYEQY
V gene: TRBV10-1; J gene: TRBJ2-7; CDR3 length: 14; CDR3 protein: ASSEGSTSGRGEQY
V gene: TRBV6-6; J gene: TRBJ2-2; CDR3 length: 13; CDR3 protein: ASSPGTGFAGELF
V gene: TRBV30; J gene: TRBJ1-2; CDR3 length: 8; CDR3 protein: AWIGPGYT
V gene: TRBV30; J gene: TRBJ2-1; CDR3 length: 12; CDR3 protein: AWGRGGLYNEQF
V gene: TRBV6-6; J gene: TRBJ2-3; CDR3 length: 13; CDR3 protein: ASSYFSGAGDTQY
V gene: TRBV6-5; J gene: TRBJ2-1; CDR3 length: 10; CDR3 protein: ASSLRGGEQF
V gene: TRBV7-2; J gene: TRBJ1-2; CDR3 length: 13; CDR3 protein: ASTSRGQGALGYT
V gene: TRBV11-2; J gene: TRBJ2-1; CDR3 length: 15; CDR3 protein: ASSLTSDRGGYNEQF
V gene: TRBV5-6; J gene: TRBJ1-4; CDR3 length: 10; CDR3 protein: ASSFGPEKLF